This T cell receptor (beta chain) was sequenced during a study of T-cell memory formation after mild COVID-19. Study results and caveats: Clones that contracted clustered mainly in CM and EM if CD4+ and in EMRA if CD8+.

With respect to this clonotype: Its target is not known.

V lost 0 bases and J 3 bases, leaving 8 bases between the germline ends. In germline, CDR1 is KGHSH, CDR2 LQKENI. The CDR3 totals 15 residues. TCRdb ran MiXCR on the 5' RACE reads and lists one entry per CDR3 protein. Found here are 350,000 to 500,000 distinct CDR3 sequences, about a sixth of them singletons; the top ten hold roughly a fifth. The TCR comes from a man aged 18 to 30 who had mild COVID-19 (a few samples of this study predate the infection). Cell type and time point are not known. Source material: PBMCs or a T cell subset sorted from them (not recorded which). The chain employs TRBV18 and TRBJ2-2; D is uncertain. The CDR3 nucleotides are TGTGCCAGCTCACCACCGAATGCATACACCGGGGAGCTGTTTTTT. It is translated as CASSPPNAYTGELFF.